A single sample is the source of the 8 T cell receptor beta chains below, sequenced in a study of blood T cells in healthy people across ages. A sample-barcoded 5' primer and a J-beta primer mix were used in a second PCR of roughly 6 to 11 cycles. TCRdb re-derived calls from the 5' RACE reads in MiXCR, one entry per CDR3 protein. The sample gives 920,000 or so distinct CDR3 sequences, 35% to 50% of which show up once; approximately 20% is in the top ten. The sample was blood. These TCRs come from a woman aged 55-75 years in good health.

This clonotype showed up just a few times. The J gene is TRBJ2-6, the V gene TRBV20-1; 11 positions match TRBD1. V dropped 6 bases and J dropped 1; count of bases not matched to a gene: 5. Germline CDR1 is DFQATT and CDR2 is SNEGSKA (reference sequence). This CDR3 is built from 16 residues. CDR3 bases: TGCAGTGCCGGGACAGGGGGAGGGTCTGGGGCCAACGTCCTGACTTTC. Protein sequence: CSAGTGGGSGANVLTF.

The chain joins TRBV3-1 to TRBJ1-2; no firm D call. The CDR3 runs 14 residues. Germline V gene lookup returns CDR1 LGHDT and CDR2 YNNKEL (reference sequence). Trimming shortened V by 0 bases and J by 1 base, and 6 bases separated the two germline ends. In DNA, the CDR3 is TGTGCCAGCAGCCAAGATGGGATTAACTATGGCTACACCTTC. Translation: CASSQDGINYGYTF.

This sequence joins TRBV20-1 and TRBJ2-7, with no clear D. The germline V gene has CDR1 DFQATT and CDR2 SNEGSKA (reference sequence). The CDR3 has 12 residues. V was cut by 6 bases and J by 12 bases, with 21 bases left in between. The CDR3 spells CSARVPGHGWYF. The CDR3 coding sequence is TGCAGTGCCCGAGTCCCCGGTCATGGATGGTACTTC.

The chain links TRBV14 to TRBJ2-7; a possible D gene is TRBD1 (5 bases). The length of the CDR3 is 13 residues. V lost 4 bases, J lost 9 bases, and 16 bases lay in between. Looked up from germline, CDR1 is SGHDN and CDR2 is FVKESK. The chain's CDR3 is CASSPGASWVQYF. CDR3 sequence (DNA): TGTGCCAGCAGCCCTGGGGCCAGTTGGGTGCAGTACTTC.

The chain recombines TRBV12-3 or TRBV12-4 with TRBJ2-7, with 10 bases identical to TRBD2. The CDR3 is 15 residues long. The V segment lost 5 bases and the J segment 4 bases; nucleotides outside the gene matches: 8. CDR3 bases: TGTGCCAGCAGTCCCACCGGGACTAGCGCGTACGAGCAGTACTTC. It encodes CASSPTGTSAYEQYF.

J is TRBJ1-5 and V is TRBV10-3, with a possible D match to TRBD1 (6 bases). The CDR3 spans 14 residues. Deletions cut 10 bases from V and 6 bases from J, with 19 bases between. The germline CDR1 and CDR2 sequences are ENHRY and SYGVKD. In DNA form, the CDR3 reads TGTGCCACCAGGGGTACAGGGTTGGGTCAGCCCCAGCATTTT. Residues: CATRGTGLGQPQHF.

The chain joins TRBV27 to TRBJ2-1; 9 bases match TRBD2. This CDR3 is built from 14 residues. CDR1 and CDR2 from the germline V gene are MNHEY and SMNVEV (reference sequence). The trim removed 4 bases at V and 7 bases at J, leaving 5 bases unmatched. CDR3 DNA sequence: TGTGCCAGCAGTTCACCTAGCGGGAAGAATGAGCAGTTCTTC. Translation: CASSSPSGKNEQFF.

V usage is TRBV6-5 and J usage is TRBJ2-4, with 7 bases fitting TRBD1. CDR1 and CDR2 from the germline V gene are MNHEY and SVGAGI. V was pared by 5 bases and J by 1 base, with 8 bases of the junction left unmatched. The CDR3 has 16 residues. The CDR3 protein is CASSANRGTAKNIQYF. DNA for the CDR3: TGTGCCAGCAGTGCGAACAGGGGTACGGCCAAAAACATTCAGTACTTC.